The clone carrying this T cell receptor beta chain has a handful of counts. This entry is derived from a study of T-cell reconstitution after alpha-beta-depleted transplantation in children. During its preparation, the TCRbeta library received unique molecular identifiers. TCRdb processed the PCR reads anew with MiXCR; each CDR3 protein has one entry. The sample holds approximately 510,000 distinct CDR3 sequences; about 17% are singletons and the top ten take 3% to 3.5%. This CDR3 comprises 15 residues. Trimming took 6 bases from V and 4 from J; bases not matched to a gene: 10. The receptor's source is a human donor who donated a stem cell graft to a child with acute lymphoblastic leukemia. The chain recombines TRBV12-3 or TRBV12-4 with TRBJ1-2, with TRBD1 matching 8 bases. Material: PBMCs from the stem cell graft donor, obtained from the stem cell graft. CDR3 DNA sequence: TGTGCCAGCAGCCCAATCAGGGGGCCAGGCTATGGCTACACCTTC. It is translated as CASSPIRGPGYGYTF.